Below are 21 T cell receptor beta chains sequenced from a single sample in a study of shared clonotypes between healthy human individuals. Produced via immunoSEQ multiplex PCR; TCRdb's table is partial and in-frame only. This sample carries some 1,100,000 clones, roughly 74% of them seen once, and the ten largest clones take approximately 0.52%. Material for sequencing was memory CD4+ T cells from PBMCs. Subset noted: CD45RA-negative fraction. These receptors were collected from a man aged 18 to 30 in good health. Some clones in this sample may be carry-over from other donors' samples.

This chain joins TRBV7-6 and TRBJ2-5; 10 nucleotides agree with TRBD1. The CDR3 has 16 residues. V trimming: 0 bases; J trimming: 5 bases; junction bases outside the gene matches: 6. CDR1 is SGHVS and CDR2 is FNYEAQ in the germline V gene. CDR3 amino acids: CASSLAVDRGRETQYF. DNA of the CDR3: TGTGCCAGCAGCTTAGCTGTTGACAGGGGGCGTGAGACCCAGTACTTC.

The CDR3 nucleotides read TGCACCAGCAGCCATTCCGTTCAGCGGAGGACTGAAGCTTTCTTT. Translating gives CTSSHSVQRRTEAFF. The V call is TRBV1, the J call TRBJ1-1. TRBV1 is reported as a pseudogene. This CDR3 is 15 amino acids long.

V usage is TRBV6-1 and J usage is TRBJ2-1, with D hard to call. The CDR3 runs to 14 residues. Germline V gene data show CDR1 as MNHNS and CDR2 as SASEGT. V dropped 1 base and J dropped 4 bases, with 8 bases sitting between them. This CDR3 is CASSEDNTYNEQFF. The CDR3 coding sequence is TGTGCCAGCAGTGAAGATAATACATACAATGAGCAGTTCTTC.

This rearrangement joins TRBV4-1 to TRBJ2-5, with D possibly TRBD2 on 7 matching bases. The CDR3 spans 17 residues. Germline V CDR1 and CDR2: MGHRA, YSYEKL. V lost 2 bases, J lost 5 bases, and 21 bases lay in between. Here the CDR3 reads CASSQKGGASFGETQYF. CDR3 DNA: TGCGCCAGCAGCCAAAAAGGGGGGGCCTCTTTCGGTGAGACCCAGTACTTC.

The chain uses TRBV18 and TRBJ2-5, with 14 positions matching TRBD2. With V trimmed by 6 bases and J by 3 bases, 3 bases remained unmatched. This CDR3 spans 15 amino acids. CDR1 KGHSH and CDR2 LQKENI come from the germline V gene. Here the CDR3 reads CASSGGLAGEETQYF. CDR3 in DNA: TGTGCCAGCTCCGGGGGACTAGCGGGAGAAGAGACCCAGTACTTC.

The chain uses TRBV27 and TRBJ1-1; TRBD1 matches at 7 bases. Germline lookup yields CDR1 MNHEY and CDR2 SMNVEV (reference sequence). The length of the CDR3 is 14 residues. After removal of 4 bases from V and 1 base from J, the junction contained 3 bases not matched to a gene. In DNA form, the CDR3 reads TGTGCCAGCAGTTCCCGGGACAGGAACACTGAAGCTTTCTTT. Translated, it gives CASSSRDRNTEAFF.

This clone was detected once. This sequence joins TRBV25-1 and TRBJ2-7; D call uncertain. The CDR3 runs 15 residues. V gave up 2 bases and J gave up 5 bases, with 16 bases separating them. Germline-derived CDR1 and CDR2 are MGHDK and SYGVNS. As DNA, the CDR3 is TGTGCCAGCAGTGAACCATTGGGCCAAGGCCACGAGCAGTACTTC. This codes for CASSEPLGQGHEQYF.

This sequence joins TRBV2 and TRBJ1-2; possibly TRBD1 for D (5 bases). The CDR3 has 16 amino acids. V lost 4 bases and J lost 4, with 19 bases in between. Per the germline V gene, CDR1 is SNHLY and CDR2 is FYNNEI. CDR3: CASSGPQGGLGYGYTF. DNA of the CDR3: TGTGCCAGCAGTGGACCCCAGGGAGGATTAGGCTATGGCTACACCTTC.

The chain joins TRBV6-5 to TRBJ2-1; 7 bases map to TRBD2. The CDR3 is 15 residues long. Germline V gives CDR1 MNHEY, CDR2 SVGAGI. J gave up 2 bases and V 6 bases, and 7 bases lay outside the gene matches. The CDR3, as DNA: TGTGCCAGCAGCCCTCTAGCGGCGGCCTACAATGAGCAGTTCTTC. Translating it yields CASSPLAAAYNEQFF.

This rearrangement joins TRBV7-2 to TRBJ1-2; D is perhaps TRBD1 (5 bases). V shed 7 bases and J shed 0 bases, with 12 bases lying between them. The CDR3 is 14 amino acids. Per the germline V gene, CDR1 is SGHTA and CDR2 is FQGNSA. The CDR3 spells CASIDDRANYGYTF. The CDR3 nucleotides are TGTGCCAGCATTGATGACAGAGCTAACTATGGCTACACCTTC.

CDR3 nucleotides: TGTGCCTGGAGCGGCCCTCACTACGAGCAGTACTTC. Its translation is CAWSGPHYEQYF. This chain connects TRBV30 to TRBJ2-7, with D unresolved. Trimming cost V 3 bases and J 3 bases, with 9 bases left between them. This CDR3 spans 12 amino acids. From germline, CDR1 is GTSNPN and CDR2 SVGIG (reference sequence).

V usage is TRBV6-1 and J usage is TRBJ2-1, with 8 bases matching TRBD1. This CDR3 has 17 amino acids. The junction had 8 bases not matched to a gene; V was cut back by 4 bases and J by 0 bases. Germline assignment: CDR1 MNHNS and CDR2 SASEGT. In DNA form, the CDR3 reads TGTGCCAGCAGTGGGGGCCAGGGGGCAGCCTCCTACAATGAGCAGTTCTTC. Protein product: CASSGGQGAASYNEQFF.

This clone is a singleton in its sample. A single base separates this from a much larger clone, so it may be a read error. Other nucleotide sequences from this sample produce the same CDR3. The rearrangement links TRBV5-1 to TRBJ1-2; D ambiguous. Trimming took 2 bases from V and 5 from J, leaving 7 bases between them. Germline CDR1 is SGHRS and CDR2 is YFSETQ. This CDR3 region has 12 residues. The CDR3 spells CASSFDTYGYTF. DNA for the CDR3: TGCGCCAGCAGCTTCGACACGTATGGCTACACCTTC.

This chain links TRBV4-3 with TRBJ2-5; the D is unclear. The CDR3 runs to 14 residues. Germline loops: CDR1 LGHNA, CDR2 YSLEER. With 1 base removed from V and 5 bases from J, the gap between germline ends came to 11 bases. DNA of the CDR3: TGCGCCAGCAGCCAAGTAATTGATTACGAGACCCAGTACTTC. Its protein product is CASSQVIDYETQYF.

J is TRBJ2-3 and V is TRBV5-1; 10 bases match TRBD2. The germline V gene has CDR1 SGHRS and CDR2 YFSETQ. V was pared by 2 bases and J by 7 bases, with 4 bases of the junction left unmatched. The CDR3 loop spans 14 amino acids. The CDR3 DNA reads as TGCGCCAGCAGCTTCGCTAGCGGGAGAAATACGCAGTATTTT. Residues: CASSFASGRNTQYF.

Of note for this clone: Other nucleotide sequences from this sample produce the same CDR3. The V gene is TRBV18, the J gene TRBJ2-7, with TRBD2 as a possible D gene (5 bases). V was clipped by 3 bases and J by 6 bases, with 9 bases between them. CDR1 KGHSH and CDR2 LQKENI come from the germline V gene. The CDR3 loop spans 12 amino acids. The CDR3 reads CASSPGLGEQYF. In nucleotides, the CDR3 is TGTGCCAGCTCACCTGGACTGGGCGAGCAGTACTTC.

The rearrangement uses TRBV28 and TRBJ1-1, with D perhaps TRBD1 (6 bases). The CDR3 has 17 residues. V was shortened by 2 bases and J by 3 bases, with 19 bases between the two germline ends. CDR1 is MDHEN and CDR2 is SYDVKM in the germline V gene. The CDR3 coding sequence is TGTGCCAGCAGTTTAATCGGCGGGGGCTGGAAGGACACTGAAGCTTTCTTT. This codes for CASSLIGGGWKDTEAFF.

This clone was observed a single time. The chain combines TRBV5-1 with TRBJ2-5; 9 bases agree with TRBD2. There are 15 residues in the CDR3. J gave up 7 bases and V 4 bases, and 11 bases lay outside the gene matches. CDR1 and CDR2 from the germline V gene are SGHRS and YFSETQ. CDR3 sequence reads: CASSPRRREGATQYF. The CDR3 DNA reads TGCGCCAGCAGCCCAAGGAGGCGGGAGGGTGCGACCCAGTACTTC. The whole variable domain, remainder taken from reference TRBV5-1 and TRBJ2-5, is KAGVTQTPRYLIKTRGQQVTLSCSPISGHRSVSWYQQTPGQGLQFLFEYFSETQRNKGNFPGRFSGRQFSNSRSEMNVSTLELGDSALYLCASSPRRREGATQYFGPGTRLLVL.

J is TRBJ1-1 and V is TRBV11-3; possibly TRBD1 for D (5 bases). The CDR3 contains 13 residues. Germline V gene data show CDR1 as SGHNT and CDR2 as YENEEA. The V gene lost 2 bases and the J gene lost 11 bases, with 15 bases spanning the gap. The CDR3 coding sequence is TGTGCCAGCAGCTTACTCGCGGACACGTCGGCTTTCTTT. Translated: CASSLLADTSAFF.

This chain connects TRBV2 to TRBJ2-5, with D possibly TRBD2 on 6 matching bases. The germline CDR1 and CDR2 sequences are SNHLY and FYNNEI. The CDR3 is 14 residues long. Trimming stripped 7 bases from V and 5 bases from J, with 17 bases between. The CDR3 nucleotides read TGTGCCAGCATCCGTCGGGAGAGGGGTGAGACCCAGTACTTC. Translated, it gives CASIRRERGETQYF.

In DNA form, the CDR3 reads TGCGCCAGCAGCGGCCGAGACAGGGCTGACATTCAGTACTTC. Residues: CASSGRDRADIQYF. The chain couples TRBV5-1 to TRBJ2-4; 7 bases fit TRBD1. This CDR3 is built from 14 residues. After removal of 4 bases from V and 8 bases from J, the junction contained 9 bases not matched to a gene. Germline V lookup: CDR1 SGHRS, CDR2 YFSETQ.